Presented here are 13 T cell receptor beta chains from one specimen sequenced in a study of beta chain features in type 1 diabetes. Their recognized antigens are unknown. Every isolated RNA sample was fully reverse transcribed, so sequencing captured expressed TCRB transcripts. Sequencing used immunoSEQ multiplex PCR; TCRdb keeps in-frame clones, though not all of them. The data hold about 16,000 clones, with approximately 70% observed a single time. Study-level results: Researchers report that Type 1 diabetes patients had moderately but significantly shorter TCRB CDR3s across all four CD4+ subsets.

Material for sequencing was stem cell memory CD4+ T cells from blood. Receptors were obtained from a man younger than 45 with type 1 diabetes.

CDR3 sequence reads: CASSFGRTVDEQFF. CDR3 bases: TGTGCCAGCAGCTTTGGGAGGACCGTGGATGAGCAGTTCTTC. This chain connects TRBV5-5 to TRBJ2-1, with D possibly being TRBD2 (6 bases). Germline V lookup: CDR1 SGHKS, CDR2 YYEKEE (reference sequence). The CDR3 is made up of 14 amino acids. V dropped 2 bases and J dropped 8 bases, with 14 bases sitting between them.

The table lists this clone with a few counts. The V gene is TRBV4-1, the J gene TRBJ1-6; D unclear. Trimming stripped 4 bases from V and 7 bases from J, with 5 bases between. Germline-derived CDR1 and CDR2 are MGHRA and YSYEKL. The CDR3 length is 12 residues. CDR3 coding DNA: TGCGCCAGCAGCCCGAGGAATTCACCCCTCCACTTT. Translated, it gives CASSPRNSPLHF.

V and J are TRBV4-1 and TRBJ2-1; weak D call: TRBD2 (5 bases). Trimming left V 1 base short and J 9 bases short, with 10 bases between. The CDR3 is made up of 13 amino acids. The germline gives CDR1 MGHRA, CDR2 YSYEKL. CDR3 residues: CASSQVVEAEQFF. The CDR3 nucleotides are TGCGCCAGCAGCCAAGTCGTGGAGGCTGAGCAGTTCTTC.

The CDR3 nucleotides read TGTGCCAGCTTACGGGGACAGATTAACACTGAAGCTTTCTTT. It codes for CASLRGQINTEAFF. V gene TRBV7-2 combines with J gene TRBJ1-1; 7 nucleotides match TRBD1. The CDR3 runs to 14 residues. J gave up 2 bases and V 8 bases, and 8 bases lay outside the gene matches. Germline loops: CDR1 SGHTA, CDR2 FQGNSA.

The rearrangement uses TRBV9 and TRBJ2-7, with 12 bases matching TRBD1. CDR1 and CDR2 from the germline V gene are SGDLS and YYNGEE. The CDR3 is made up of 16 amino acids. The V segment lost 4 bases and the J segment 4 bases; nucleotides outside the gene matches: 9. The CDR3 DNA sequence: TGTGCCAGCAGCAGAACCGGGACAGGGGGCCTATACGAGCAGTACTTC. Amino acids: CASSRTGTGGLYEQYF.

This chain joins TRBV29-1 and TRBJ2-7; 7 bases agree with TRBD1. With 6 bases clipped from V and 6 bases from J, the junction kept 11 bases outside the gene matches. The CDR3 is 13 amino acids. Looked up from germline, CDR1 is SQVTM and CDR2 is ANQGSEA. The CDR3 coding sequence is TGCAGCGTGGGACAGAGTTTCCAGGGCGAGCAGTACTTC. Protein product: CSVGQSFQGEQYF.

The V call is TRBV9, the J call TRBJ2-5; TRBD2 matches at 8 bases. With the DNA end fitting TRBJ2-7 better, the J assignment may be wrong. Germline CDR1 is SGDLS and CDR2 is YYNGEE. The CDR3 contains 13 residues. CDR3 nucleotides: TGTGCCAGCAGCGTAGCGGGGGGGCTCGAGCAGTACTTC. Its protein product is CASSVAGGLEQYF.

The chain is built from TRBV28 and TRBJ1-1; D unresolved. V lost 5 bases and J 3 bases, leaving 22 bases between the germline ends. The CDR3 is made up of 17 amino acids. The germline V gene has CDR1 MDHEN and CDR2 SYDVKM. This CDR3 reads CASSPLGSEVYDTEAFF. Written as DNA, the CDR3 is TGTGCCAGCAGTCCCCTAGGAAGTGAGGTGTATGACACTGAAGCTTTCTTT.

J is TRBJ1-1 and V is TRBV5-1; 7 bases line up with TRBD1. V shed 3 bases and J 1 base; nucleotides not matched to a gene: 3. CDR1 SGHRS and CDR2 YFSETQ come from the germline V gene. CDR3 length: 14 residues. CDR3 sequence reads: CASSSGTENTEAFF. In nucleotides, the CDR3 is TGCGCCAGCAGCTCCGGGACAGAGAACACTGAAGCTTTCTTT.

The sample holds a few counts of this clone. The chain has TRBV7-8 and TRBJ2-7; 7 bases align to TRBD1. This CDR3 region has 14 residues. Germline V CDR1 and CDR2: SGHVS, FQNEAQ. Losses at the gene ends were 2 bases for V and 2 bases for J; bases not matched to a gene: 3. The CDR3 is CASSLRQGPYEQYF. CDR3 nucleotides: TGTGCCAGCAGCTTACGACAGGGACCCTACGAGCAGTACTTC.

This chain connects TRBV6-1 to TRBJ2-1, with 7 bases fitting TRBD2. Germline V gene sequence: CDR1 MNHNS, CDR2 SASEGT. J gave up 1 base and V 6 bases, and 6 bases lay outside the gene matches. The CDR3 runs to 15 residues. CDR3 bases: TGTGCCAGCAGGAATGGGGGGGGGTCCTACAATGAGCAGTTCTTC. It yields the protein CASRNGGGSYNEQFF.

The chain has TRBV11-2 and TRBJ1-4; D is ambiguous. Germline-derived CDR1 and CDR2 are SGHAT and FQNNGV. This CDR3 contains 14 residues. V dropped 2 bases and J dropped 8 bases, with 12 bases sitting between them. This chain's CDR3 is CASSLRRDGEKLFF. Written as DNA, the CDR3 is TGTGCCAGCAGCTTAAGACGGGATGGCGAAAAACTGTTTTTT.

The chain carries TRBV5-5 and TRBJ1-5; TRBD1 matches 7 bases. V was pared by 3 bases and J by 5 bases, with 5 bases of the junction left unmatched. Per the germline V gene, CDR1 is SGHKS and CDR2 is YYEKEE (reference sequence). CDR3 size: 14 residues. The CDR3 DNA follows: TGTGCCAGCAGCTCGGAACAGGGGCATCAGCCCCAGCATTTT. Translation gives CASSSEQGHQPQHF.